The rows below give T cell receptor beta chains drawn from one sample of a study of blood T cells in healthy people across ages. A single record per CDR3 protein comes from TCRdb applying MiXCR to the 5' RACE reads. The repertoire holds 1.2 million to 1.5 million distinct CDR3 sequences, with approximately 63% as singletons. Sequencing was performed on blood. These receptor sequences come from a man aged 18 to 30 in good health. The CDR3 runs from the conserved cysteine through the conserved F or W. Each record gives: CDR3 DNA, CDR3 protein, V gene, J gene, D gene, clone size. The D gene is left open where the match is weak. Clone size appears in some rows only: once, few, many, or a class for an expanded clone.

CDR3nt: TGCAGTGCTCCGAACATAGACTCCAAGACGGTTTACGAGCAGTACTTC
CDR3aa: CSAPNIDSKTVYEQYF
v_gene: TRBV20-1
j_gene: TRBJ2-7
d_gene: NA
abundance: NA

CDR3nt: TGCAGCGCTCGGGACAGGGGGCACAATGAGCAGTTCTTC
CDR3aa: CSARDRGHNEQFF
v_gene: TRBV29-1
j_gene: TRBJ2-1
d_gene: TRBD1
abundance: few

CDR3nt: TGTGCCAGCAGCTCGCTGGTCGGGACTTTCGATGAGCAGTTCTTC
CDR3aa: CASSSLVGTFDEQFF
v_gene: TRBV7-2
j_gene: TRBJ2-1
d_gene: NA
abundance: NA

CDR3nt: TGCGCCAGCAACCAAGGACCAGGGCGTAACTCTGGGGCCAACGTCCTGACTTTC
CDR3aa: CASNQGPGRNSGANVLTF
v_gene: TRBV4-1
j_gene: TRBJ2-6
d_gene: NA
abundance: NA

CDR3nt: TGCGCCAGCAGCCAAGACTTCACTACCTACGAGCAGTACTTC
CDR3aa: CASSQDFTTYEQYF
v_gene: TRBV4-1
j_gene: TRBJ2-7
d_gene: NA
abundance: NA

CDR3nt: TGCAGTGCTAGGACAGGAACGGGAGCTCCCTACGAGCAGTACTTC
CDR3aa: CSARTGTGAPYEQYF
v_gene: TRBV20-1
j_gene: TRBJ2-7
d_gene: NA
abundance: few

CDR3nt: TGTGCCAGCAGCGTAGTAGCTGGGGCCAACGTCCTGACTTTC
CDR3aa: CASSVVAGANVLTF
v_gene: TRBV9
j_gene: TRBJ2-6
d_gene: NA
abundance: NA

CDR3nt: TGCGCCAGCAGCCCTCTTCGGACAGGGGGTTTACCCTACGAGCAGTACTTC
CDR3aa: CASSPLRTGGLPYEQYF
v_gene: TRBV4-1
j_gene: TRBJ2-7
d_gene: TRBD1
abundance: few

CDR3nt: TGCGCCAGCAGCGTCGGGACAGGGGAGCACAATGAGCAGTACTTC
CDR3aa: CASSVGTGEHNEQYF
v_gene: TRBV5-1
j_gene: TRBJ2-7
d_gene: TRBD1
abundance: NA

CDR3nt: TGTGCCAGCAGCGCTAACCGGGACACCTACGAGCAGTACTTC
CDR3aa: CASSANRDTYEQYF
v_gene: TRBV25-1
j_gene: TRBJ2-7
d_gene: NA
abundance: few

CDR3nt: TGCGCCAGCAGCCACGGACTACGCAGCGGGGAAGAGCAGTTCTTC
CDR3aa: CASSHGLRSGEEQFF
v_gene: TRBV4-1
j_gene: TRBJ2-1
d_gene: TRBD2
abundance: NA

CDR3nt: TGTGCCAGCAGCTTAGCTCTCGGGGCTTACAATGAGCAGTTCTTC
CDR3aa: CASSLALGAYNEQFF
v_gene: TRBV7-2
j_gene: TRBJ2-1
d_gene: NA
abundance: NA

CDR3nt: TGCGCCAGCAGCCATGAGCCGGGACAGGGTTGCGAGCAGTACTTC
CDR3aa: CASSHEPGQGCEQYF
v_gene: TRBV4-1
j_gene: TRBJ2-7
d_gene: TRBD1
abundance: NA

CDR3nt: TGTGCCAGCAGTGACAAGGGGAACTATGGCTACACCTTC
CDR3aa: CASSDKGNYGYTF
v_gene: TRBV6-5
j_gene: TRBJ1-2
d_gene: NA
abundance: NA

CDR3nt: TGCGCCAGCAGCCAAGATCCTGGACAGGTCATGGCTTTCTTT
CDR3aa: CASSQDPGQVMAFF
v_gene: TRBV4-1
j_gene: TRBJ1-1
d_gene: TRBD1
abundance: NA

CDR3nt: TGCGCCAGCAGCCAGCTTCACTCTGGGGCCGACGTCCTGACTTTC
CDR3aa: CASSQLHSGADVLTF
v_gene: TRBV4-1
j_gene: TRBJ2-6
d_gene: NA
abundance: NA

CDR3nt: TGTGCCAGCAGCGAACCCCCCACCTTCACTGAGGCTTTCTTT
CDR3aa: CASSEPPTFTEAFF
v_gene: TRBV6-1
j_gene: TRBJ1-1
d_gene: NA
abundance: NA

CDR3nt: TGTGCCAGCAGCTATGACAGGGTTGGTCCCTACGAGCAGTACTTC
CDR3aa: CASSYDRVGPYEQYF
v_gene: TRBV6-2/TRBV6-3
j_gene: TRBJ2-7
d_gene: TRBD1
abundance: NA

CDR3nt: TGCGCCAGCAGCGTTTTAGGGGATTCTGGCTACACCTTC
CDR3aa: CASSVLGDSGYTF
v_gene: TRBV5-1
j_gene: TRBJ1-2
d_gene: NA
abundance: once

CDR3nt: TGCAGTGCTAGGGTAGCGGAGGCCCCCAATGAGCAGTTCTTC
CDR3aa: CSARVAEAPNEQFF
v_gene: TRBV20-1
j_gene: TRBJ2-1
d_gene: NA
abundance: once

CDR3nt: TGTGCCAGCAGCGAATTGGCAACTAGCACAGATACGCAGTATTTT
CDR3aa: CASSELATSTDTQYF
v_gene: TRBV2
j_gene: TRBJ2-3
d_gene: NA
abundance: few

CDR3nt: TGCGCCAGCAGCCCTTGGACAGGGGGCTTAGGGTACAATGAGCAGTTCTTC
CDR3aa: CASSPWTGGLGYNEQFF
v_gene: TRBV5-1
j_gene: TRBJ2-1
d_gene: TRBD1
abundance: NA

CDR3nt: TGTGCCAGCAGTTACTCAGGAAGAAGCAATGAGCAGTTCTTC
CDR3aa: CASSYSGRSNEQFF
v_gene: TRBV6-6
j_gene: TRBJ2-1
d_gene: NA
abundance: NA

CDR3nt: TGCGCCAGCAGCCTCGACCTGAAAACTAGTGTCATCACAGATACGCAGTATTTT
CDR3aa: CASSLDLKTSVITDTQYF
v_gene: TRBV4-1
j_gene: TRBJ2-3
d_gene: NA
abundance: NA

CDR3nt: TGTGCCAGCAGCCCGGGCCCCGCAACCCATGGCTACACCTTC
CDR3aa: CASSPGPATHGYTF
v_gene: TRBV3-1
j_gene: TRBJ1-2
d_gene: NA
abundance: NA

CDR3nt: TGTGCCAGCAGAGAGCGGGGGACCTCCTACAATGAGCAGTACTTC
CDR3aa: CASRERGTSYNEQYF
v_gene: TRBV7-2
j_gene: TRBJ2-7
d_gene: TRBD2
abundance: NA

CDR3nt: TGTGCCAGATCCGGGACCCTCTCCTACGAGCAGTACTTC
CDR3aa: CARSGTLSYEQYF
v_gene: TRBV2
j_gene: TRBJ2-7
d_gene: NA
abundance: NA

CDR3nt: TGTGCCAGTAGCCACCCTTTGAGCGAGCAGTACTTC
CDR3aa: CASSHPLSEQYF
v_gene: TRBV19
j_gene: TRBJ2-7
d_gene: NA
abundance: NA

CDR3nt: TGTGCCAGCAGCCAATACAGGGTCACGGAGACCCAGTACTTC
CDR3aa: CASSQYRVTETQYF
v_gene: TRBV5-6
j_gene: TRBJ2-5
d_gene: NA
abundance: NA

CDR3nt: TGTGCCACCCGTGGACAGGGACTCCCCCTCTACCAAGAGACCCAGTACTTC
CDR3aa: CATRGQGLPLYQETQYF
v_gene: TRBV15
j_gene: TRBJ2-5
d_gene: TRBD1
abundance: NA

CDR3nt: TGTGCCAGCAGTTTATCCACTAGCCACTCCTACAATGAGCAGTACTTC
CDR3aa: CASSLSTSHSYNEQYF
v_gene: TRBV27
j_gene: TRBJ2-7
d_gene: NA
abundance: NA

CDR3nt: TGCGCCAGCAGCCAAGCGGTAGGGGGAGCTTCACCCCTCCACTTT
CDR3aa: CASSQAVGGASPLHF
v_gene: TRBV4-1
j_gene: TRBJ1-6
d_gene: NA
abundance: NA

CDR3nt: TGTGCCAGCAGTCGCACGACAGGGGGAAGAGATGATGAGCAGTTCTTC
CDR3aa: CASSRTTGGRDDEQFF
v_gene: TRBV12-3/TRBV12-4
j_gene: TRBJ2-1
d_gene: TRBD1
abundance: NA

CDR3nt: TGTGCCAGCTCCTTAAGGGTGGACCAATATGGCTACACCTTC
CDR3aa: CASSLRVDQYGYTF
v_gene: TRBV12-3/TRBV12-4
j_gene: TRBJ1-2
d_gene: NA
abundance: NA

CDR3nt: TGCAGTGCTAGAGATCTGAATCCCCACAATTCACCCCTCCACTTT
CDR3aa: CSARDLNPHNSPLHF
v_gene: TRBV20-1
j_gene: TRBJ1-6
d_gene: NA
abundance: NA

CDR3nt: TGTGCCAGCAGTCGGACCGCGAACCAGCCCGATACGCAGTATTTT
CDR3aa: CASSRTANQPDTQYF
v_gene: TRBV12-3/TRBV12-4
j_gene: TRBJ2-3
d_gene: NA
abundance: many

CDR3nt: TGCAGCGTTGGGACAGGGAGGGCTGAAGCTTTCTTT
CDR3aa: CSVGTGRAEAFF
v_gene: TRBV29-1
j_gene: TRBJ1-1
d_gene: TRBD1
abundance: NA

CDR3nt: TGTGCCAGCAGCCTTGGGACACCAATCATCGAGGGGCAGTACTTC
CDR3aa: CASSLGTPIIEGQYF
v_gene: TRBV6-2/TRBV6-3
j_gene: TRBJ2-7
d_gene: NA
abundance: few

CDR3nt: TGTGCCAGCAGTCCTGGACTAGCGCGAATAGTACGAGAGCAGTACTTC
CDR3aa: CASSPGLARIVREQYF
v_gene: TRBV6-6
j_gene: TRBJ2-7
d_gene: TRBD2
abundance: NA

CDR3nt: TGCAGCGTCGCTAGCGGCACAGATGCGCAGTATTTT
CDR3aa: CSVASGTDAQYF
v_gene: TRBV29-1
j_gene: TRBJ2-3
d_gene: TRBD2
abundance: NA

CDR3nt: TGTGCCAGCAGTCTGCCGGGGGGGAACAATGAGCAGTTCTTC
CDR3aa: CASSLPGGNNEQFF
v_gene: TRBV14
j_gene: TRBJ2-1
d_gene: TRBD2
abundance: few

CDR3nt: TGTGCCACCAGCGGGACGCCCGGAGACGCCTATAATTCACCCCTCCACTTT
CDR3aa: CATSGTPGDAYNSPLHF
v_gene: TRBV15
j_gene: TRBJ1-6
d_gene: NA
abundance: few

CDR3nt: TGCAGCGTCTGGGGCGGGGACAATGAGCAGTTCTTC
CDR3aa: CSVWGGDNEQFF
v_gene: TRBV29-1
j_gene: TRBJ2-1
d_gene: NA
abundance: NA

CDR3nt: TGCAGTGCTAGTAATTTAGGGTCTAGCGGGAGTCACAATGAGCAGTTCTTC
CDR3aa: CSASNLGSSGSHNEQFF
v_gene: TRBV20-1
j_gene: TRBJ2-1
d_gene: TRBD2
abundance: NA

CDR3nt: TGTGCCAGCAGTGATGCCCCAGTTGGGGCCTATGGCTACACCTTC
CDR3aa: CASSDAPVGAYGYTF
v_gene: TRBV6-1
j_gene: TRBJ1-2
d_gene: NA
abundance: NA

CDR3nt: TGTGCCAGCAGCCAAGATGGGACAGTTTTTGCAGATACGCAGTATTTT
CDR3aa: CASSQDGTVFADTQYF
v_gene: TRBV4-2
j_gene: TRBJ2-3
d_gene: TRBD1
abundance: NA

CDR3nt: TGCAGCGTTGAGTATGCGGGTGGACAGGTCAACACCGGGGAGCTGTTTTTT
CDR3aa: CSVEYAGGQVNTGELFF
v_gene: TRBV29-1
j_gene: TRBJ2-2
d_gene: TRBD1
abundance: NA

CDR3nt: TGCAGTGCTAGGGATAGGCGGTACTACGAGCAGTACTTC
CDR3aa: CSARDRRYYEQYF
v_gene: TRBV20-1
j_gene: TRBJ2-7
d_gene: NA
abundance: few

CDR3nt: TGTGCCAGCAGCTTGTGGCAGGGAAGTGAAAAACTGTTTTTT
CDR3aa: CASSLWQGSEKLFF
v_gene: TRBV5-6
j_gene: TRBJ1-4
d_gene: NA
abundance: NA

CDR3nt: TGTGCCAGCAGTTACCCTCGAGGGGACAGGGTTCAGCCCCAGCATTTT
CDR3aa: CASSYPRGDRVQPQHF
v_gene: TRBV6-6
j_gene: TRBJ1-5
d_gene: TRBD1
abundance: NA